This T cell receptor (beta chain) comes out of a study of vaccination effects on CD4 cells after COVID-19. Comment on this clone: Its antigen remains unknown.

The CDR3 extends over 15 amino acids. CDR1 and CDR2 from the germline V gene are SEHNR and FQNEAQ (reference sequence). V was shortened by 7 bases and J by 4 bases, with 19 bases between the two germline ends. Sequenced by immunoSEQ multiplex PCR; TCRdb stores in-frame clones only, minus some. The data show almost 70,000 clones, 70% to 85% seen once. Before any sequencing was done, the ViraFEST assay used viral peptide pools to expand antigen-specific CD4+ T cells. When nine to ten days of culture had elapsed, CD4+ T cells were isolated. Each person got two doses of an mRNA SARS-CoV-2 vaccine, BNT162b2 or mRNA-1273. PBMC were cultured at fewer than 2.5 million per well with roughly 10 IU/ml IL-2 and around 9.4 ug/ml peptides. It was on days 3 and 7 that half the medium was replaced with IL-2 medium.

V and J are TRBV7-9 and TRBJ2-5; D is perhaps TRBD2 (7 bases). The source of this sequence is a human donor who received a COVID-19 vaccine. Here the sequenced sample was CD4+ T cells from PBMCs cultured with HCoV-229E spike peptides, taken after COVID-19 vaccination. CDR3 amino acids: CASTRGGGGIETQYF. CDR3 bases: TGTGCCAGCACTCGTGGTGGGGGGGGCATAGAGACCCAGTACTTC.